Below are 16 T cell receptor beta chains sequenced from a single sample in a study of blood T cell repertoires in COVID-19. Sequenced by immunoSEQ multiplex PCR; TCRdb stores in-frame clones only, minus some. The sample yields about 240,000 clones, about 86% seen once. The sample comprised peripheral blood. The receptors here all came from a man between 60 and 75 years old with acute or convalescent COVID-19.

The rearrangement links TRBV7-2 to TRBJ2-1; TRBD2 might be the D (6 bases). Between the trimmed V and J ends, which lost 8 bases and 4 bases, there was a span of 12 bases. CDR1 is SGHTA and CDR2 is FQGNSA in the germline V gene. This CDR3 region has 13 residues. The CDR3 DNA is TGTGCCAGCGGGCCCCGGGGGTACAATGAGCAGTTCTTC. It codes for CASGPRGYNEQFF. The whole variable domain, filled in from reference TRBV7-2 and TRBJ2-1, reads GAGVSQSPSNKVTEKGKDVELRCDPISGHTALYWYRQSLGQGLEFLIYFQGNSAPDKSGLPSDRFSAERTGGSVSTLTIQRTQQEDSAVYLCASGPRGYNEQFFGPGTRLTVL.

The chain links TRBV7-8 to TRBJ1-1; 8 positions match TRBD1. The CDR3 contains 14 residues. Germline-derived CDR1 and CDR2 are SGHVS and FQNEAQ. V lost 5 bases to trimming and J lost 4 bases; unmatched junction nucleotides: 6. CDR3 bases: TGTGCCAGCAGCACGACAGGGGTAGGCACTGAAGCTTTCTTT. As protein: CASSTTGVGTEAFF.

The chain employs TRBV29-1 and TRBJ2-1; 10 nucleotides match TRBD2. The CDR3 loop spans 13 amino acids. The trim removed 2 bases at V and 8 bases at J, leaving 3 bases unmatched. Germline V CDR1 and CDR2: SQVTM, ANQGSEA. The CDR3: CSVELAGAHEQFF. DNA for the CDR3: TGCAGCGTTGAACTAGCGGGAGCTCATGAGCAGTTCTTC.

This chain uses TRBV4-1 with TRBJ1-2; D is uncertain. Germline CDR1 is MGHRA and CDR2 is YSYEKL. V dropped 2 bases and J dropped 4 bases, with 14 bases sitting between them. The CDR3 is made up of 15 amino acids. The CDR3 region has the DNA TGCGCCAGCAGCCAATCCGGAGGGCTCGGCTATGGCTACACCTTC. This codes for CASSQSGGLGYGYTF.

Concerning this clone: A read error may explain this, as a much larger clone is one base away. The rearrangement joins TRBV28 to TRBJ1-2, with D perhaps TRBD1 (5 bases). The CDR3 extends over 15 amino acids. Germline loops: CDR1 MDHEN, CDR2 SYDVKM. The CDR3 protein is CASSPLAGYSYGHTF. DNA of the CDR3: TGTGCCAGCAGTCCCCTGGCAGGGTACAGCTATGGCCACACCTTC.

The CDR3 DNA follows: TGCGCCAGCAGCCCGGGACAGGAAAGCTCCTACAATGAGCAGTTCTTC. This encodes CASSPGQESSYNEQFF. The chain joins TRBV5-1 to TRBJ2-1, with TRBD1 identical over 8 bases. The CDR3 is made up of 16 amino acids. V gave up 4 bases and J gave up 0 bases; unmatched junction bases: 6. From germline, CDR1 is SGHRS and CDR2 YFSETQ.

This chain links TRBV28 with TRBJ1-4, with D tentatively TRBD1 (6 bases). The CDR3 is 16 residues long. Germline CDR1 and CDR2: MDHEN and SYDVKM. The V end was cut by 6 bases, the J end by 4 bases, with 18 bases between. CDR3: CASSHAGATNNEKLFF. The CDR3 DNA is TGTGCCAGCAGCCACGCAGGGGCAACCAATAATGAAAAACTGTTTTTT.

The chain carries TRBV4-2 and TRBJ1-2; D call uncertain. Per the germline V gene, CDR1 is LGHNA and CDR2 is YNFKEQ. The CDR3 covers 14 residues. V was shortened by 0 bases and J by 2 bases, with 7 bases between the two germline ends. The CDR3 here is CASSQDLRNYGYTF. The CDR3, as DNA: TGTGCCAGCAGCCAAGATCTTCGGAACTATGGCTACACCTTC.

The CDR3 loop reads CASSEAQSLQPQHF. The CDR3 DNA reads TGTGCCAGCAGTGAAGCGCAAAGCCTCCAGCCCCAGCATTTT. The genes are TRBV6-1 and TRBJ1-5; D remains unclear. Germline-derived CDR1 and CDR2 are MNHNS and SASEGT. V was shortened by 0 bases and J by 7 bases, with 10 bases between the two germline ends. The CDR3 is 14 amino acids.

CDR3 amino acids: CASSQGQGEHYEQYF. The CDR3 bases are TGTGCCAGCAGCCAGGGACAGGGGGAACATTACGAGCAGTACTTC. The chain carries TRBV4-2 and TRBJ2-7; 11 positions match TRBD1. Losses at the gene ends were 3 bases for V and 4 bases for J; bases not matched to a gene: 5. Germline values: CDR1 LGHNA, CDR2 YNFKEQ. The length of the CDR3 is 15 residues.

The rearrangement joins TRBV27 to TRBJ2-2; D is ambiguous. The V gene's germline CDR1 is MNHEY and CDR2 SMNVEV (reference sequence). The CDR3 has 16 amino acids. Deletions cut 3 bases from V and 5 bases from J, with 16 bases between. CDR3 nucleotide sequence: TGTGCCAGCAGTTTGGTCGGAATTGGGCGAACCGGGGAGCTGTTTTTT. It is translated as CASSLVGIGRTGELFF.

This clone is a singleton in its sample. This chain connects TRBV18 to TRBJ1-5, with 7 bases aligning to TRBD1. Per the germline V gene, CDR1 is KGHSH and CDR2 is LQKENI. The CDR3 has 14 residues. The V and J ends lost 4 bases and 5 bases, in that order; junction bases with no gene match: 5. The CDR3 sequence is CASSRDDRDQPQHF. In DNA form, the CDR3 reads TGTGCCAGCTCACGCGACGACAGGGATCAGCCCCAGCATTTT.

The genes are TRBV4-3 and TRBJ2-7; 9 positions agree with TRBD2. The germline gives CDR1 LGHNA, CDR2 YSLEER. The CDR3 has 18 residues. The ends lost 0 bases at V and 0 bases at J; junction bases unmatched: 9. This CDR3 is CASSQDWAGGTNSYEQYF. As DNA, the CDR3 is TGCGCCAGCAGCCAAGATTGGGCGGGAGGGACAAACTCCTACGAGCAGTACTTC.

In its sample, this clone was seen a few times. V usage is TRBV24-1 and J usage is TRBJ2-7; possible D gene TRBD1, 6 bases. Germline V lookup: CDR1 KGHDR, CDR2 SFDVKD. The CDR3 loop spans 14 amino acids. The V gene lost 2 bases and the J gene lost 1 base, with 8 bases spanning the gap. CDR3 bases: TGTGCCACCAGTGATTGGGGGCGTTCCTACGAGCAGTACTTC. Its protein is CATSDWGRSYEQYF.

The chain joins TRBV7-9 to TRBJ2-7, with TRBD1 matching 7 bases. The V gene end was trimmed by 5 bases and the J gene end by 5 bases; junction bases not matched to a gene: 9. Germline CDR1 and CDR2: SEHNR and FQNEAQ (reference sequence). This CDR3 is 14 amino acids long. In DNA, the CDR3 is TGTGCCAGCAGCCTCCCGACAGGGATCAACGAGCAGTACTTC. It is translated as CASSLPTGINEQYF.

This chain links TRBV6-5 with TRBJ2-5; 8 bases match TRBD2. The CDR3 is made up of 16 amino acids. CDR1 and CDR2 (germline): MNHEY, SVGAGI. Trimming removed 0 bases from V and 2 bases from J; junction bases left unmatched: 5. The CDR3 sequence: CASSYSTGGGQETQYF. CDR3 nucleotides: TGTGCCAGCAGTTACTCAACGGGGGGGGGACAAGAGACCCAGTACTTC.